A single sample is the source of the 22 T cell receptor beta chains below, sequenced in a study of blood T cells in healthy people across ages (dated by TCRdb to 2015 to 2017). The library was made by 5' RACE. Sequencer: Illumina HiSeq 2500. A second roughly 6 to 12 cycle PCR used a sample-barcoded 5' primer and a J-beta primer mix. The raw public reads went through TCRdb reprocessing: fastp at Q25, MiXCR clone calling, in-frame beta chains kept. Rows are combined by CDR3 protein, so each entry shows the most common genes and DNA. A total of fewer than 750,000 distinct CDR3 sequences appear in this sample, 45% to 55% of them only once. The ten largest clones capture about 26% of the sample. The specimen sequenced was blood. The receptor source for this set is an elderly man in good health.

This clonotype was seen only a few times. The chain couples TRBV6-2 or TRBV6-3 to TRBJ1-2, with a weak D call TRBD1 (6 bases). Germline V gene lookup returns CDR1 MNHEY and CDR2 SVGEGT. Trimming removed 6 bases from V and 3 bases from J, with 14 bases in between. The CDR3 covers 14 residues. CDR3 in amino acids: CASSVGSGDYGYTF. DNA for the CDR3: TGTGCCAGCAGCGTGGGATCAGGGGACTATGGCTACACCTTC.

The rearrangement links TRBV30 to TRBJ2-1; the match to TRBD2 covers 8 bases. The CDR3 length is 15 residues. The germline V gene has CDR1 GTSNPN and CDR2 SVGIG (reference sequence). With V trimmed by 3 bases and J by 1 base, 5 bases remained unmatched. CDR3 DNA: TGTGCCTGGAGCCTAGGGACTAGATCCTACAATGAGCAGTTCTTC. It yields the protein CAWSLGTRSYNEQFF.

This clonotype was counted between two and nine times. CDR3 sequence reads: CSATPGLGGVEQYF. The CDR3 region has the DNA TGCAGTGCTACTCCGGGACTGGGGGGTGTCGAGCAGTACTTC. This chain connects TRBV20-1 to TRBJ2-7, with D perhaps matching TRBD2 (6 bases). V was cut by 4 bases and J by 6 bases, with 19 bases left in between. The CDR3 runs to 14 residues. Germline-derived CDR1 and CDR2 are DFQATT and SNEGSKA (reference sequence).

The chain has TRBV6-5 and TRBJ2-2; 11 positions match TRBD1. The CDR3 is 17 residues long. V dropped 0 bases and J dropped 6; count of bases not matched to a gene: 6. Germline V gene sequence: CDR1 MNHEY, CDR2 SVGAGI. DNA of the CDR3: TGTGCCAGCAGTTACTCACGGGACAGGGGGATATCCGGGGAGCTGTTTTTT. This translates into CASSYSRDRGISGELFF.

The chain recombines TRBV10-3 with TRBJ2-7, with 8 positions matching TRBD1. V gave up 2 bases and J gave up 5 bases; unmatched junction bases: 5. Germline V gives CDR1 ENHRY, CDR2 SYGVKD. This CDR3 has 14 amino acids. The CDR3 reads CAISERTGSHEQYF. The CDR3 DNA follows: TGTGCCATCAGTGAGCGGACAGGGAGCCACGAGCAGTACTTC.

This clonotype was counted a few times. The CDR3 DNA reads as TGTGCCAGCAGTTTAGGACTGGGAGATACGCAGTATTTT. The encoded protein is CASSLGLGDTQYF. V gene TRBV12-3 or TRBV12-4 combines with J gene TRBJ2-3; no clear D. Trimming pared 1 base from V and 5 bases from J, leaving 7 bases between. The length of the CDR3 is 13 residues.

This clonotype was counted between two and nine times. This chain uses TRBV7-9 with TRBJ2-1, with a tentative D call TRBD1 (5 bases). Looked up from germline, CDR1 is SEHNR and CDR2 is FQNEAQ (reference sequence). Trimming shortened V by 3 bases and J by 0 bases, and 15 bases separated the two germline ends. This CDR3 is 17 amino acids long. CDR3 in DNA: TGTGCCAGCAGCTTGAAGCCAGGGTCTAGCTCCTACAATGAGCAGTTCTTC. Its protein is CASSLKPGSSSYNEQFF.

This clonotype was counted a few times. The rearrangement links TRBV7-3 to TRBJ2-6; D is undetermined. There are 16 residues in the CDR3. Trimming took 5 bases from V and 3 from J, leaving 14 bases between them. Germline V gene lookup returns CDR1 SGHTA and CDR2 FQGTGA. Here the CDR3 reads CASSPAVIRGANVLTF. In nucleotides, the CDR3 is TGTGCCAGCAGCCCCGCGGTGATCCGTGGGGCCAACGTCCTGACTTTC.

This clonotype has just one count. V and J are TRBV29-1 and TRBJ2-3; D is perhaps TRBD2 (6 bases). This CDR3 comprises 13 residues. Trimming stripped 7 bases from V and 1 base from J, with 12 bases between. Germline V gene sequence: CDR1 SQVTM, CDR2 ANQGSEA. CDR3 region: CSAIAVGTDTQYF. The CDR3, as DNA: TGCAGCGCCATAGCGGTGGGCACAGATACGCAGTATTTT.

CDR3 amino acids: CSVEGGGSYNEQFF. The CDR3 bases are TGCAGCGTTGAGGGGGGAGGATCCTACAATGAGCAGTTCTTC. The chain is built from TRBV29-1 and TRBJ2-1; D may be TRBD2 (6 bases). The ends were cut back, 3 bases at V and 1 base at J, with 10 bases in the middle. Germline loops: CDR1 SQVTM, CDR2 ANQGSEA. The CDR3 is made up of 14 amino acids.

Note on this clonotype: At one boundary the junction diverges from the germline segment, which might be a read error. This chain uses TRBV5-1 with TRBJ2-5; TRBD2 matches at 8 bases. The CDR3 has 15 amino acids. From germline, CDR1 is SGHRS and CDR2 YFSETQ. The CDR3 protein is CASSLGASGQETQYF. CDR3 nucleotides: TGTGCCAGCAGCTTGGGGGCTAGCGGGCAAGAGACCCAGTACTTC. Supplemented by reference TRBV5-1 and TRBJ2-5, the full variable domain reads KAGVTQTPRYLIKTRGQQVTLSCSPISGHRSVSWYQQTPGQGLQFLFEYFSETQRNKGNFPGRFSGRQFSNSRSEMNVSTLELGDSALYLCASSLGASGQETQYFGPGTRLLVL.

The CDR3: CSARAGLFNEQFF. CDR3 DNA: TGCAGTGCTAGAGCAGGACTCTTCAATGAGCAGTTCTTC. The chain links TRBV20-1 to TRBJ2-1; tentative D call: TRBD2 (5 bases). CDR1 DFQATT and CDR2 SNEGSKA come from the germline V gene (reference sequence). V lost 1 base and J lost 6, with 10 bases in between. The CDR3 extends over 13 amino acids.

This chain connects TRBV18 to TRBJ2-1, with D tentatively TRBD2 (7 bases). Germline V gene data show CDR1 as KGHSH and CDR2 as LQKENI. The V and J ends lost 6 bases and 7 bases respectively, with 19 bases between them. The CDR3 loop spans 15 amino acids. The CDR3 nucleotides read TGTGCCAGCTCTCCAGCGGGGACAAGTAGTAATGAGCAGTTCTTC. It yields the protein CASSPAGTSSNEQFF.

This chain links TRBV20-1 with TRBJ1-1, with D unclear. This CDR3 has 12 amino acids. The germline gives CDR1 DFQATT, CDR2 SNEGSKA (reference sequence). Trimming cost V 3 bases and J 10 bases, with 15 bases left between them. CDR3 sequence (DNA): TGCAGTGCTAGGCCTCTCCAGTTGGGAGCTTTCTTT. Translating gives CSARPLQLGAFF.

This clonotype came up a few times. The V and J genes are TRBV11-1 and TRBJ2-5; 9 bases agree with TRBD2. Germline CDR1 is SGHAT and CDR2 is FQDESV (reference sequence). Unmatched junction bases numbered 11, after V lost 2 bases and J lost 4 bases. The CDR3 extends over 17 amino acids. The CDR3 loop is CASSLLRLADRRETQYF. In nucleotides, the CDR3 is TGTGCCAGCAGCTTACTCAGACTAGCGGATCGCCGAGAGACCCAGTACTTC. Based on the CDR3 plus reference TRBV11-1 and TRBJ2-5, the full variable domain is EAEVAQSPRYKITEKSQAVAFWCDPISGHATLYWYRQILGQGPELLVQFQDESVVDDSQLPKDRFSAERLKGVDSTLKIQPAELGDSAMYLCASSLLRLADRRETQYFGPGTRLLVL.

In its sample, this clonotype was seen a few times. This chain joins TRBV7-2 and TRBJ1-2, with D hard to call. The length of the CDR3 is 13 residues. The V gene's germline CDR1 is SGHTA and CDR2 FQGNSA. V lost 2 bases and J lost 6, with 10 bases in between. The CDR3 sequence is CASSLSHSDGYTF. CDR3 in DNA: TGTGCCAGCAGCTTATCCCACTCGGATGGCTACACCTTC.

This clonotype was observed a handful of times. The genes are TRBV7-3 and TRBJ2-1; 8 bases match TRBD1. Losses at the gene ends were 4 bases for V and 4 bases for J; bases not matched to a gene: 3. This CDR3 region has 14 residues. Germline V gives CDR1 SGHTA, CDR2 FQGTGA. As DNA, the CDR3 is TGTGCCAGCAGCTCTCGGACAGGGTACAATGAGCAGTTCTTC. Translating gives CASSSRTGYNEQFF. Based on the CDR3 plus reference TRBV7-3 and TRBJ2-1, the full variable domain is GAGVSQTPSNKVTEKGKYVELRCDPISGHTALYWYRQSLGQGPEFLIYFQGTGAADDSGLPNDRFFAVRPEGSVSTLKIQRTERGDSAVYLCASSSRTGYNEQFFGPGTRLTVL.

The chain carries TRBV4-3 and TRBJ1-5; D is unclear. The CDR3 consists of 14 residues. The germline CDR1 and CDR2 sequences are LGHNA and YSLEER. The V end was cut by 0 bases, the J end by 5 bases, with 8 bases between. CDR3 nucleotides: TGCGCCAGCAGCCAAGATAGGGCTTATCAGCCCCAGCATTTT. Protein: CASSQDRAYQPQHF.

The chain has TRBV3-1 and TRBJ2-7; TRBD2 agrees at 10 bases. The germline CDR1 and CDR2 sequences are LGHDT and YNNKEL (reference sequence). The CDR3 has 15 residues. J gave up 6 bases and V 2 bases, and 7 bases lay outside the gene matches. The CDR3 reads CASSQRVAGGGEQYF. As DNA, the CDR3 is TGTGCCAGCAGCCAAAGGGTAGCGGGAGGCGGCGAGCAGTACTTC.

In DNA, the CDR3 is TGTGCCAGCAGTTTTCCCGGGACAGGGAACACCGGGGAGCTGTTTTTT. It codes for CASSFPGTGNTGELFF. The chain has TRBV5-6 and TRBJ2-2, with 8 bases aligning to TRBD1. Germline CDR1 SGHDT, CDR2 YYEEEE. Trimming cost V 5 bases and J 1 base; bases outside gene matches: 7. This CDR3 comprises 16 residues. Variable domain in full (rest from reference TRBV5-6 and TRBJ2-2): DAGVTQSPTHLIKTRGQQVTLRCSPKSGHDTVSWYQQALGQGPQFIFQYYEEEERQRGNFPDRFSGHQFPNYSSELNVNALLLGDSALYLCASSFPGTGNTGELFFGEGSRLTVL.

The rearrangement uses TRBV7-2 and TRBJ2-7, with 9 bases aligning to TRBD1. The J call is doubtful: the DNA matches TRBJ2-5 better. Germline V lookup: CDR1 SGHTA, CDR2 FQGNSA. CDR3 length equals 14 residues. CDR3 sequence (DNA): TGTGCCAGCAGCTGGGGACAGGGATCAGAGACCCAGTACTTC. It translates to CASSWGQGSETQYF.

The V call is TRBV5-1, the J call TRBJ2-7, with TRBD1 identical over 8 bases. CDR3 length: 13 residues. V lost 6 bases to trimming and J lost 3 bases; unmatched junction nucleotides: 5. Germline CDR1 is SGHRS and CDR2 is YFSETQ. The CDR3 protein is CASTGTGYYEQYF. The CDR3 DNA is TGCGCCAGCACAGGGACAGGCTACTACGAGCAGTACTTC. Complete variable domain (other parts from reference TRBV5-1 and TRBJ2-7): KAGVTQTPRYLIKTRGQQVTLSCSPISGHRSVSWYQQTPGQGLQFLFEYFSETQRNKGNFPGRFSGRQFSNSRSEMNVSTLELGDSALYLCASTGTGYYEQYFGPGTRLTVT.